This T cell receptor (beta chain) originates from a study of blood T cells in healthy people across ages. The use of a sample-barcoded 5' primer and a J-beta primer mix characterized a second PCR of about 7 to 12 cycles. TCRdb processed the 5' RACE reads anew with MiXCR; each CDR3 protein has one entry. The sample consists of about 580,000 distinct CDR3 sequences, around 50% of them appearing once. Trimming left V 0 bases short and J 2 bases short, with 11 bases between. This CDR3 is 15 amino acids long. The germline V gene has CDR1 DFQATT and CDR2 SNEGSKA (reference sequence). This rearrangement joins TRBV20-1 to TRBJ1-3; D is unresolved. The sample comprised blood. The source of this sequence is a man at least 80 years old in good health. The CDR3 bases are TGCAGTGCTAGAGAAGGAAGTTCAACTGGAAACACCATATATTTT. Protein product: CSAREGSSTGNTIYF.